This record looks at one T cell receptor (beta chain) sequence and its context. What it binds is unknown. Blood sampling was done at baseline, cycle 4 day 1, and cycle 7 day 1. Sequencing used immunoSEQ multiplex PCR; TCRdb keeps in-frame clones, though not all of them. The sample holds tens of thousands of clones, around 85% seen once. The data were obtained in a study of OX40 agonist ivuxolimab in advanced cancers. Background on the study: Of mixed ages from about 23 to 90 and averaging around 60 years, the group was almost 85% male. The study's findings and limits: At 0.1 to 3.0 mg/kg, clonal expansion of CD4+ and CD8+ blood T cells had occurred by week 6. The 0.1-3.0 mg/kg partial responders had among the lowest clonal expansion.

CDR3 size: 18 residues. Per germline, CDR1 MGHDK and CDR2 SYGVNS. Trimming stripped 1 base from V and 4 bases from J, with 19 bases between. Sequencing used CD4+ or CD8+ T cells sorted from blood, obtained in a trial of the OX40 agonist ivuxolimab. The TCR sequence derives from an adult with an advanced solid tumor such as melanoma, head and neck, liver or kidney cancer. The V and J genes are TRBV25-1 and TRBJ2-2; a possible D gene is TRBD2 (6 bases). The CDR3 DNA is TGTGCCAGCAGTGAATCTTCGTGGGAGTGGGAGGCCACCGGGGAGCTGTTTTTT. As protein: CASSESSWEWEATGELFF.